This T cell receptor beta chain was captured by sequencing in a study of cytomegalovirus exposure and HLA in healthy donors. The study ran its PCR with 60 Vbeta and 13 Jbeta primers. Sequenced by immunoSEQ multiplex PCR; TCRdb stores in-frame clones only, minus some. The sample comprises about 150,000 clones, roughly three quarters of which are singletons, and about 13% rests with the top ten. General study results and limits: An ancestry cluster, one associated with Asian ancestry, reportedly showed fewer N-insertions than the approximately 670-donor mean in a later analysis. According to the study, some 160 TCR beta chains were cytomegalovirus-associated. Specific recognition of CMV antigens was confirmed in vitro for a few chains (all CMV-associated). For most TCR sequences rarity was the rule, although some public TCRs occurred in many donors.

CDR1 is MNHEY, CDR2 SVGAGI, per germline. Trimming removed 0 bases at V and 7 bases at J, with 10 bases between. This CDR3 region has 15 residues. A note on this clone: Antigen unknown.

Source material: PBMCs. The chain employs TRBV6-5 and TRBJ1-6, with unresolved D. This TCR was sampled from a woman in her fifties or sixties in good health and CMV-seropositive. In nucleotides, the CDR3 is TGTGCCAGCAGTTACTCAGCGACGGGAAATTCACCCCTCCACTTT. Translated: CASSYSATGNSPLHF.